Included here is one T cell receptor (beta chain) sequence, with context. Its specificity is unknown. These data originate in a study of T cell responses to AZD1222 COVID-19 vaccine. The J segment lost 3 bases and the V segment lost 4 bases, leaving 11 bases of the junction unmatched. The germline CDR1 and CDR2 sequences are SEHNR and FQNEAQ (reference sequence). This CDR3 is 16 amino acids long. The method was immunoSEQ multiplex PCR; TCRdb's version includes in-frame clones alone and lacks a portion of them. The profile shows 150,000 to 200,000 clones, approximately 90% of them singletons. Findings and caveats of the study: AZD1222 recipients seropositive at baseline numbered only 6 or 7. With two AZD1222 doses given, Spike-specific TCR breadth and depth both rose. Repertoires were sampled only after the peak T cell response. Dominant at 160-218 and 743-854, vaccine-associated CD4 TCRs also spanned spike.

The origin of this receptor is an adult in good health. The starting material was peripheral blood, obtained on day 0 of AZD1222 vaccination. The V and J genes are TRBV7-9 and TRBJ2-5, with 7 bases aligning to TRBD1. CDR3 DNA sequence: TGTGCCAGCAGCTACATTTACAGGGGCGCGAAAGAGACCCAGTACTTC. Encoded protein: CASSYIYRGAKETQYF.